This passage covers 4 T cell receptor beta chains from one sample sequenced in a study of vaccination and CD4 T cells after COVID-19. The Oncomine TCR Beta short-read assay sequenced DNA from cultured CD4+ T cells. MiXCR was run by TCRdb on the PCR reads, yielding one entry per CDR3 protein. The repertoire holds 12,000 or so distinct CDR3 sequences, with around 60% as singletons. The treatment was: roughly 10-day PBMC culture with coronavirus spike peptide pools or control peptides (ViraFEST assay). For these TCRs, the target antigens are not known. Sequenced input: CD4+ T cells from blood, cultured in vitro. These receptors all come from a human donor who had recovered from COVID-19.

The chain joins TRBV9 to TRBJ2-1, with no clear D. Per the germline V gene, CDR1 is SGDLS and CDR2 is YYNGEE. The CDR3 covers 12 residues. Between the trimmed V and J ends, which lost 0 bases and 10 bases, there was a span of 8 bases. CDR3 residues: CASSVDSLEQFF. The CDR3 DNA sequence: TGTGCCAGCAGCGTAGATTCACTAGAGCAGTTCTTC. Based on the CDR3 plus reference TRBV9 and TRBJ2-1, the full variable domain is DSGVTQTPKHLITATGQRVTLRCSPRSGDLSVYWYQQSLDQGLQFLIQYYNGEERAKGNILERFSAQQFPDLHSELNLSSLELGDSALYFCASSVDSLEQFFGPGTRLTVL.

The chain has TRBV20-1 and TRBJ1-1; no clear D. Germline CDR1 DFQATT, CDR2 SNEGSKA (reference sequence). V was trimmed by 4 bases and J by 1 base, leaving 13 bases between them. There are 14 residues in the CDR3. CDR3 in DNA: TGCAGTGCTAAGAAACCATACCGGAACACTGAAGCTTTCTTT. This translates into CSAKKPYRNTEAFF.

V and J are TRBV9 and TRBJ2-1; D uncertain. The length of the CDR3 is 14 residues. CDR1 SGDLS and CDR2 YYNGEE come from the germline V gene. V was pared by 0 bases and J by 3 bases, with 7 bases between. CDR3 DNA: TGTGCCAGCAGCGTAGCAAGTCGCTACAATGAGCAGTTCTTC. It translates to CASSVASRYNEQFF.

This chain connects TRBV6-1 to TRBJ1-3, with a weak D call TRBD1 (5 bases). The CDR3 spans 16 residues. Germline V gives CDR1 MNHNS, CDR2 SASEGT. V dropped 7 bases and J dropped 1 base, with 17 bases sitting between them. The CDR3 DNA reads as TGTGCCAGCACTCCCGGGGGTCTCGTATCTGGAAACACCATATATTTT. Encoded protein: CASTPGGLVSGNTIYF.